One sample yielded the 12 T cell receptor beta chains listed below, sequenced in a study of blood T cell repertoires in COVID-19. TCRdb keeps only in-frame clones here, not all; method: immunoSEQ multiplex PCR. Among approximately 74,000 clones listed, about 91% were seen once. Input material: peripheral blood. These TCRs come from a woman older than 75 with active or convalescent COVID-19.

J is TRBJ1-1 and V is TRBV12-3 or TRBV12-4; D is ambiguous. The CDR3 has 13 amino acids. V was clipped by 2 bases and J by 2 bases, with 6 bases between them. The CDR3 is CASSLLLNTEAFF. CDR3 nucleotide sequence: TGTGCCAGCAGTTTACTACTAAACACTGAAGCTTTCTTT.

The V and J genes are TRBV2 and TRBJ1-5, with D perhaps matching TRBD1 (6 bases). Germline lookup yields CDR1 SNHLY and CDR2 FYNNEI. With 3 bases removed from V and 3 bases from J, the gap between germline ends came to 12 bases. The CDR3 length is 15 residues. The CDR3 coding sequence is TGTGCCAGCAGTGAGATGGACAGATCCAATCAGCCCCAGCATTTT. Its protein product is CASSEMDRSNQPQHF.

This clone was picked up a small number of times. The V and J genes are TRBV7-2 and TRBJ1-5, with 9 bases identical to TRBD1. From germline, CDR1 is SGHTA and CDR2 FQGNSA. The CDR3 sequence is 13 residues long. Germline trimming cut 5 bases from V and 11 bases from J; bases unmatched to any gene: 7. The CDR3 region is CASSARQGGSQHF. CDR3 sequence (DNA): TGTGCCAGCAGCGCCCGACAGGGGGGGTCCCAGCATTTT.

V usage is TRBV11-2 and J usage is TRBJ1-5; TRBD1 matches at 8 bases. The CDR3 sequence is 15 residues long. The germline V gene encodes CDR1 SGHAT and CDR2 FQNNGV. Trimming cost V 5 bases and J 6 bases; bases outside gene matches: 9. The DNA for the CDR3 is TGTGCCAGCAGCAAAGAGGCAGGGGGCAGTCAGCCCCAGCATTTT. Translated, it gives CASSKEAGGSQPQHF.

The table lists this clone with a few counts. This rearrangement joins TRBV2 to TRBJ1-6, with D uncertain. The CDR3 has 12 amino acids. Looked up from germline, CDR1 is SNHLY and CDR2 is FYNNEI. Trimming shortened V by 1 base and J by 11 bases, and 6 bases separated the two germline ends. CDR3 residues: CASSEGLTPLHF. CDR3 bases: TGTGCCAGCAGTGAAGGGCTCACACCCCTCCACTTT.

CDR3 amino acids: CASSGQMNTEAFF. In DNA form, the CDR3 reads TGTGCCAGCTCGGGGCAGATGAACACTGAAGCTTTCTTT. This chain joins TRBV18 and TRBJ1-1, with a possible D match to TRBD1 (5 bases). This CDR3 has 13 residues. From germline, CDR1 is KGHSH and CDR2 LQKENI. V lost 6 bases and J lost 0, with 8 bases in between. Combining the CDR3 with reference TRBV18 and TRBJ1-1 gives the whole variable domain NAGVMQNPRHLVRRRGQEARLRCSPMKGHSHVYWYRQLPEEGLKFMVYLQKENIIDESGMPKERFSAEFPKEGPSILRIQQVVRGDSAAYFCASSGQMNTEAFFGQGTRLTVV.

The table lists this clone with a count of one. The V call is TRBV16, the J call TRBJ1-1, with D uncertain. The germline V gene has CDR1 KGHSY and CDR2 FQNENV. The CDR3 spans 15 residues. Trimming cost V 0 bases and J 3 bases, with 11 bases left between them. CDR3 DNA: TGTGCCAGCAGCCAATCTCACAGTTATTACACTGAAGCTTTCTTT. Encoded protein: CASSQSHSYYTEAFF. Looking up the rest from reference TRBV16 and TRBJ1-1 gives the full variable domain: GEEVAQTPKHLVRGEGQKAKLYCAPIKGHSYVFWYQQVLKNEFKFLISFQNENVFDETGMPKERFSAKCLPNSPCSLEIQATKLEDSAVYFCASSQSHSYYTEAFFGQGTRLTVV.

The chain uses TRBV3-1 (or the pseudogene TRBV3-2) and TRBJ1-2; D is perhaps TRBD1 (5 bases). Trimming shortened V by 7 bases and J by 11 bases, and 17 bases separated the two germline ends. Germline lookup yields CDR1 LGHDT and CDR2 YNNKEL (reference sequence). This CDR3 is built from 12 residues. The CDR3 protein is CASNLQGLEYTF. CDR3 nucleotides: TGTGCCAGCAATCTCCAGGGCCTGGAATACACCTTC.

V is TRBV3-1 (or the pseudogene TRBV3-2) and J is TRBJ2-1; 11 bases are a match to TRBD2. V dropped 6 bases and J dropped 7; count of bases not matched to a gene: 2. The CDR3 has 13 residues. Germline-derived CDR1 and CDR2 are LGHDT and YNNKEL (reference sequence). In DNA, the CDR3 is TGTGCCAGCAGACTAGCGGGAGTTAATGAGCAGTTCTTC. Its translation: CASRLAGVNEQFF.

This clone was detected only once. The J gene is TRBJ1-5, the V gene TRBV18; a weak D match, TRBD1 (5 bases). Trimming removed 2 bases at V and 5 bases at J, with 10 bases between. Germline V CDR1 and CDR2: KGHSH, LQKENI. The CDR3 length is 14 residues. CDR3 in DNA: TGTGCCAGCTCACCATCGCAGGGTGATCAGCCCCAGCATTTT. Amino acids: CASSPSQGDQPQHF.

The V call is TRBV7-2, the J call TRBJ1-4; no clear D. CDR3 length: 15 amino acids. Germline CDR1 and CDR2: SGHTA and FQGNSA. The ends were cut back, 0 bases at V and 5 bases at J, with 10 bases in the middle. CDR3 residues: CASSLAGQPNEKLFF. DNA of the CDR3: TGTGCCAGCAGCTTAGCTGGGCAGCCGAATGAAAAACTGTTTTTT.

This chain joins TRBV6-1 and TRBJ2-2, with D possibly being TRBD1 (6 bases). Between the trimmed V and J ends, which lost 6 bases and 0 bases, there was a span of 11 bases. Germline V CDR1 and CDR2: MNHNS, SASEGT. The CDR3 extends over 15 amino acids. CDR3 nucleotide sequence: TGTGCCAGCAGGATCCAGGGGCCGAACACCGGGGAGCTGTTTTTT. It yields the protein CASRIQGPNTGELFF.